This paragraph covers one T cell receptor beta chain sequence. Its antigen is currently unknown. Together with a sample-barcoded 5' primer, a J-beta primer mix was included in a second PCR lasting roughly 6 to 12 cycles. Using its own MiXCR run on the 5' RACE reads, TCRdb lists one record per CDR3 protein. The sample gives 1.5 million or so distinct CDR3 sequences, around 42% of which show up once; roughly 7.9% is in the top ten. The sample originates from a study of blood T cells in healthy people across ages. General study results and limits: Because donor CMV status was unknown, expanded clonotype changes were possibly confounded.

In germline, CDR1 is SGDLS, CDR2 YYNGEE. The ends lost 0 bases at V and 2 bases at J; junction bases unmatched: 7. This CDR3 comprises 17 residues. Sequenced: blood. The receptor's source is a woman younger than 35 in good health. The chain uses TRBV9 and TRBJ2-2; the match to TRBD2 covers 7 bases. This CDR3 is CASSVAGLAANTGELFF. DNA of the CDR3: TGTGCCAGCAGCGTAGCCGGCCTAGCGGCAAACACCGGGGAGCTGTTTTTT.